Listed below are T cell receptor beta chains from one sample, sequenced in a study of blood T cell repertoires in COVID-19. Clones were sequenced by immunoSEQ multiplex PCR, and TCRdb holds only the in-frame ones, with some missing. This sample yields 350,000 to 500,000 clones, of which roughly 90% are seen a single time; 1.2% to 1.5% belongs to the top ten. Sequencing input: PBMCs or T cells enriched from blood (not recorded which). Every receptor here comes from a woman in her late teens or twenties who had been exposed to COVID-19. Both conserved end residues are part of each CDR3. The D gene is left open where the match is weak. Some rows have no size entry. The others give once, few or many, or a class for an expanded clone.

TRBD1	TRBV19	TRBJ1-1	.	TGTGCCACCTTCGGGACAGGTCGGGCCACTGAAGCTTTCTTT	CATFGTGRATEAFF
TRBD1	TRBV15	TRBJ1-2	.	TGTGCCACCAGCACCGGACAGGTGATCAACTATGGCTACACCTTC	CATSTGQVINYGYTF
.	TRBV19	TRBJ2-7	.	TGTGCCAGTAGAACCCAGGAGTCAGGGGCCAACGAGCAGTACTTC	CASRTQESGANEQYF
TRBD1	TRBV15	TRBJ1-2	few	TGTGCCACCAGCAGATCCGGGACAGGGATTAGCTACACCTTC	CATSRSGTGISYTF
.	TRBV2	TRBJ1-5	.	TGTGCCAGCAAGGAGGAACAGGGTGGAAATCAGCCCCAGCATTTT	CASKEEQGGNQPQHF
.	TRBV27	TRBJ2-5	.	TGTGCCAGCAGAGCCGAAGAGACCCAGTACTTC	CASRAEETQYF
.	TRBV24-1	TRBJ1-1	.	TGTGCCACCAGTAGACTCGGGGACACTGAAGCTTTCTTT	CATSRLGDTEAFF
.	TRBV18	TRBJ1-1	.	TGTGCCAGCTCACCACGGAACAGTTTGAACACTGAAGCTTTCTTT	CASSPRNSLNTEAFF
TRBD1	TRBV4-1	TRBJ2-7	.	TGCGCCAGCAGCCAAGTAAGGACAGGAGTGTCCTACGAGCAGTACTTC	CASSQVRTGVSYEQYF
.	TRBV21-1	TRBJ2-7	.	TGTGCCAGCAGCAAAGCGGCTACCGGGTCTTTACGTGAGCAGTACTTC	CASSKAATGSLREQYF
.	TRBV11-3	TRBJ2-2	.	TGTGCCAGCAGCCTGAACACCGGGGAGCTGTTTTTT	CASSLNTGELFF
TRBD2	TRBV29-1	TRBJ2-1	.	TGCAGCGGGTTGGGACTAGCGGAAAACAATGAGCAGTTCTTC	CSGLGLAENNEQFF
.	TRBV28	TRBJ2-7	.	TGTGCCAGCGGGACACTCTACGAGCAGTACTTC	CASGTLYEQYF
TRBD1	TRBV27	TRBJ2-3	.	TGTGCCAGCAGTCTACAGGGGGCATTCGCAGATACGCAGTATTTT	CASSLQGAFADTQYF
.	TRBV6-5	TRBJ1-1	.	TGTGCCGGCGCGACAGCGAACACTGAAGCTTTCTTT	CAGATANTEAFF
TRBD1	TRBV7-6	TRBJ2-7	.	TGTGCCAGCAGCCCTCGACAGGGGTCCGACGAGCAGTACTTC	CASSPRQGSDEQYF